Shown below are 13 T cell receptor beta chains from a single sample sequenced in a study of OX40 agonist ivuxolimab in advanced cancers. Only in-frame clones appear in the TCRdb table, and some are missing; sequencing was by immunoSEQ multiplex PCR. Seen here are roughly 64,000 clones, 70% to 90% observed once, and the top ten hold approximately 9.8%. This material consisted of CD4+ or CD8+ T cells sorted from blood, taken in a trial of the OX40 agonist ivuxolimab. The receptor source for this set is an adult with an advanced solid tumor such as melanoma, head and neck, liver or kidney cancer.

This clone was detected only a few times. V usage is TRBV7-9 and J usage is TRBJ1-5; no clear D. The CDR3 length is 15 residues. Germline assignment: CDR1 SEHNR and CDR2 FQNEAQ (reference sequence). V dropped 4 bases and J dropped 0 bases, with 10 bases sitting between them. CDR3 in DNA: TGTGCCAGCAGCTCCGGAGTACTTAGCAATCAGCCCCAGCATTTT. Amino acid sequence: CASSSGVLSNQPQHF.

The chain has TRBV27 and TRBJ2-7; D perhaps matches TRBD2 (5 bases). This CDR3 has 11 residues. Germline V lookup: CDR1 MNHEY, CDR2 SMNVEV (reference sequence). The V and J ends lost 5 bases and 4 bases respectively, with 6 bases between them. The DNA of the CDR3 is TGTGCCAGCAGTCGGGGTTACGAGCAGTACTTC. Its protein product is CASSRGYEQYF.

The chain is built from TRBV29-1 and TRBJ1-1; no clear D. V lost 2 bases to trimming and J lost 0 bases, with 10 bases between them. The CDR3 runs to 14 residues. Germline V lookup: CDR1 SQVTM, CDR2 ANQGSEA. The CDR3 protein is CSVEILQMNTEAFF. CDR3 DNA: TGCAGCGTTGAAATTTTACAGATGAACACTGAAGCTTTCTTT.

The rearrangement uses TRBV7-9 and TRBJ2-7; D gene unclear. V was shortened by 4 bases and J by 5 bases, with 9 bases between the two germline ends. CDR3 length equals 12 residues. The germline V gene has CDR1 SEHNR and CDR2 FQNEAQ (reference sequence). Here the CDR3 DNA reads TGTGCCAGCAGCTCAACGTCCGACGAGCAGTACTTC. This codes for CASSSTSDEQYF.

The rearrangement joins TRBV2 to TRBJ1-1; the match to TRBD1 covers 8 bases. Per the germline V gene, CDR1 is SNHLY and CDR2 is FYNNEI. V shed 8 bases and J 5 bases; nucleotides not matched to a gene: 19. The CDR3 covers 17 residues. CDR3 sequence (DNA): TGTGCCAGCTTCGGTTGGACAGGGAAAATCTTGGGAACTGAAGCTTTCTTT. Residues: CASFGWTGKILGTEAFF.

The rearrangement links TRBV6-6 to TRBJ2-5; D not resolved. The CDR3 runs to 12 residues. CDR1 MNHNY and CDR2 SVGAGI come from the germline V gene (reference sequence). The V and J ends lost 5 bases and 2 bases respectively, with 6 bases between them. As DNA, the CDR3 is TGTGCCAGCAGTCGTTTTCAAGAGACCCAGTACTTC. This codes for CASSRFQETQYF.

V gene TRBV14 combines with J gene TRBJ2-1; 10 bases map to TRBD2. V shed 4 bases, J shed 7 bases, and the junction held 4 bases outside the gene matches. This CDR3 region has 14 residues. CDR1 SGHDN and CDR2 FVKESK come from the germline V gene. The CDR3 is CASSRASGRNEQFF. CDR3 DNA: TGTGCCAGCAGCCGAGCTAGCGGGAGAAATGAGCAGTTCTTC.

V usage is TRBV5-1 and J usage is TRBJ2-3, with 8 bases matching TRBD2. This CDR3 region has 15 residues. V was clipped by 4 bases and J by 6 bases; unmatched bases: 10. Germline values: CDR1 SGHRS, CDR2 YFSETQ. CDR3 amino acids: CASSPGLVLGDTQYF. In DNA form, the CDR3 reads TGCGCCAGCAGCCCGGGACTAGTACTAGGGGATACGCAGTATTTT.

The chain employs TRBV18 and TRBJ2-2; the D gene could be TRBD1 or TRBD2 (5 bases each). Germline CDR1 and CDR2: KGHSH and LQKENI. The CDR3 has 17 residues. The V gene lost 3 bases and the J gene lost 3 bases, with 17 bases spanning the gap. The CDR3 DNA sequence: TGTGCCAGCTCACCCCGTTGGGGTGGGGGAGACACCGGGGAGCTGTTTTTT. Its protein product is CASSPRWGGGDTGELFF.

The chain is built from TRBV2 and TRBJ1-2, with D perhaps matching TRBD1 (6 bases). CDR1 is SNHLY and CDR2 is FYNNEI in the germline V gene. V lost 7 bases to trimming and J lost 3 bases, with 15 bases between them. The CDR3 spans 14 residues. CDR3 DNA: TGTGCCAGCATAAGGCCAGGGGACGACTATGGCTACACCTTC. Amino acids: CASIRPGDDYGYTF. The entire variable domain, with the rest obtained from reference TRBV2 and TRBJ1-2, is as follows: EPEVTQTPSHQVTQMGQEVILRCVPISNHLYFYWYRQILGQKVEFLVSFYNNEISEKSEIFDDQFSVERPDGSNFTLKIRSTKLEDSAMYFCASIRPGDDYGYTFGSGTRLTVV.

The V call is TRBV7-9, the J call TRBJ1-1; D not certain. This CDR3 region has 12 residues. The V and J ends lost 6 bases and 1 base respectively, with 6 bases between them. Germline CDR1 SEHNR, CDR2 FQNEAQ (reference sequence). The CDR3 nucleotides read TGTGCCAGCAGGGAGGGGAACACTGAAGCTTTCTTT. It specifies CASREGNTEAFF. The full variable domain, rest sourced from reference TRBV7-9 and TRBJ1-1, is DTGVSQNPRHKITKRGQNVTFRCDPISEHNRLYWYRQTLGQGPEFLTYFQNEAQLEKSRLLSDRFSAERPKGSFSTLEIQRTEQGDSAMYLCASREGNTEAFFGQGTRLTVV.

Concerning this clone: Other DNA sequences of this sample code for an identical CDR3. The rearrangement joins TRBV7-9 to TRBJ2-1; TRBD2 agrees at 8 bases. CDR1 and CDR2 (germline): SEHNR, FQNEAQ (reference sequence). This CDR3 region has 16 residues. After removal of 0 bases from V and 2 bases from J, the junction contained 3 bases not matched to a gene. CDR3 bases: TGTGCCAGCAGCTTAGCTCTAGCGGGTACCTACAATGAGCAGTTCTTC. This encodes CASSLALAGTYNEQFF.

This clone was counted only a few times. CDR3 coding DNA: TGCGCCAGCAGCCATCTCTTGGGGGGCCCGCGCGAGCAGTACTTC. Its translation is CASSHLLGGPREQYF. The genes are TRBV4-3 and TRBJ2-7; either TRBD1 or TRBD2 may fit D (6 bases each). The CDR3 contains 15 residues. V lost 3 bases and J lost 6, with 18 bases in between. CDR1 and CDR2 (germline): LGHNA, YSLEER.